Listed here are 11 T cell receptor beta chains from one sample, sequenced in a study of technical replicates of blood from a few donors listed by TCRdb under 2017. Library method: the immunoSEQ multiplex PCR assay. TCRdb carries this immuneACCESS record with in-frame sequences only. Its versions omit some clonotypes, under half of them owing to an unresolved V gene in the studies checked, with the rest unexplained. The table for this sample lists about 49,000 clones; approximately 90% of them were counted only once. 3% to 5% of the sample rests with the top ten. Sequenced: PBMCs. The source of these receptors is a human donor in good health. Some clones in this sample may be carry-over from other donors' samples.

Here the CDR3 reads CASRDARDRATEAFF. The CDR3 coding sequence is TGTGCCAGCAGAGACGCCCGGGACAGGGCGACTGAAGCTTTCTTT. V gene TRBV27 combines with J gene TRBJ1-1, with 9 bases matching TRBD1. This CDR3 is built from 15 residues. CDR1 is MNHEY and CDR2 is SMNVEV in the germline V gene (reference sequence). The V segment lost 6 bases and the J segment 5 bases; nucleotides outside the gene matches: 10.

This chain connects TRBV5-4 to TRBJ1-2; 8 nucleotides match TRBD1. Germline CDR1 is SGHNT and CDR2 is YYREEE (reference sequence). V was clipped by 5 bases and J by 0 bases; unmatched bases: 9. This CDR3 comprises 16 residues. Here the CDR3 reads CASSSGQGTSNYGYTF. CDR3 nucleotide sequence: TGTGCCAGCAGTTCAGGACAGGGCACATCTAACTATGGCTACACCTTC.

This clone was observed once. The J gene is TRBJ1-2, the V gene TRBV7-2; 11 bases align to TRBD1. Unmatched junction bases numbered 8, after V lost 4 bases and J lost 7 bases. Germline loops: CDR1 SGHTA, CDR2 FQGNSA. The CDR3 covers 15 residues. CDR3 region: CASSSWTGGAFGYTF. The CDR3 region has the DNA TGTGCCAGCAGCTCCTGGACAGGGGGCGCTTTTGGCTACACCTTC. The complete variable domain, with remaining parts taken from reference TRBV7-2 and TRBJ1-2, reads GAGVSQSPSNKVTEKGKDVELRCDPISGHTALYWYRQSLGQGLEFLIYFQGNSAPDKSGLPSDRFSAERTGGSVSTLTIQRTQQEDSAVYLCASSSWTGGAFGYTFGSGTRLTVV.

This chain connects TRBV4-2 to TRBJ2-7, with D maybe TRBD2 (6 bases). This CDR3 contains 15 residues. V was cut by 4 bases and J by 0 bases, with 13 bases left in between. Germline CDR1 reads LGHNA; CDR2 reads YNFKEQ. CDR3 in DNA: TGTGCCAGCAGCCCCCTTCGGGGGAGCTCCTACGAGCAGTACTTC. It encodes CASSPLRGSSYEQYF.

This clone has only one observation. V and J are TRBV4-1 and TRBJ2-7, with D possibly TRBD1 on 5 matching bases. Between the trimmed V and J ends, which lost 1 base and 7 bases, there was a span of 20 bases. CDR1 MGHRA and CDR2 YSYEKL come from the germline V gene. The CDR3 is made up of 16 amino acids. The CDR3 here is CASSQVSAGPQAEQYF. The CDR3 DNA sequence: TGCGCCAGCAGCCAAGTCTCGGCAGGGCCTCAGGCTGAGCAGTACTTC.

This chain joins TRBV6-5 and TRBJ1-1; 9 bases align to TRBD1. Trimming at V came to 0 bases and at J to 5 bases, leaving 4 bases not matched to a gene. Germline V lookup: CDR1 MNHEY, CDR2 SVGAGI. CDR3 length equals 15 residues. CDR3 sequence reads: CASSYSPGQGTEAFF. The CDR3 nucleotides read TGTGCCAGCAGTTACTCCCCGGGACAGGGTACTGAAGCTTTCTTT.

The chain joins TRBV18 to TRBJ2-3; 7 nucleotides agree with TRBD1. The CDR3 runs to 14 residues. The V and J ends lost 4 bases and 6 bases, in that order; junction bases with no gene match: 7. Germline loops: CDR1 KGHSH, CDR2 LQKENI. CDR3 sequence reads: CASSQNRGGDTQYF. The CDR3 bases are TGTGCCAGCTCACAAAACCGAGGGGGCGATACGCAGTATTTT. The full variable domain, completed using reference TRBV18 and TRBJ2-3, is NAGVMQNPRHLVRRRGQEARLRCSPMKGHSHVYWYRQLPEEGLKFMVYLQKENIIDESGMPKERFSAEFPKEGPSILRIQQVVRGDSAAYFCASSQNRGGDTQYFGPGTRLTVL.

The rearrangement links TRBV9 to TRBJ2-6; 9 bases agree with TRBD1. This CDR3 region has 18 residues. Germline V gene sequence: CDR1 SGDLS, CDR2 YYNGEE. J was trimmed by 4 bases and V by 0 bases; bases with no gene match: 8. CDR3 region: CASSVGGTGQAGANVLTF. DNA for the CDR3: TGTGCCAGCAGCGTAGGGGGGACAGGGCAAGCAGGGGCCAACGTCCTGACTTTC.

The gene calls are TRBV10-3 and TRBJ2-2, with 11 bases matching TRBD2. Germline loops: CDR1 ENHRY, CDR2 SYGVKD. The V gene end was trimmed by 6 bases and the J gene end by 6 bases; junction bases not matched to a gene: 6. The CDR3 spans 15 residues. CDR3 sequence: CAISPLAGVAGELFF. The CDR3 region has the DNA TGTGCCATCAGCCCACTAGCGGGGGTCGCCGGGGAGCTGTTTTTT.

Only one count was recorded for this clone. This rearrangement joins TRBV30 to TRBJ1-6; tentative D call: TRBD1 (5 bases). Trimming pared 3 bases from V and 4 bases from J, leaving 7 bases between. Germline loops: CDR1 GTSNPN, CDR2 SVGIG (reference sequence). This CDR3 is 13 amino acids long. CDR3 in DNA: TGTGCCTGGAGAGACAGTTATAATTCACCCCTCCACTTT. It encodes CAWRDSYNSPLHF.

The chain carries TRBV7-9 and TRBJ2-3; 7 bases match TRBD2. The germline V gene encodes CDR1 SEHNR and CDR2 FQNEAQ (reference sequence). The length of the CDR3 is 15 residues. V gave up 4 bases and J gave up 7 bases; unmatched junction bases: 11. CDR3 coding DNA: TGTGCCAGCAGCTCCCGGGAGGCCGGGCTACATACGCAGTATTTT. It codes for CASSSREAGLHTQYF.